The clone carrying this TCR beta chain was picked up a small number of times. Its antigen is unknown. The CDR3 is 16 amino acids. Trimming cost V 5 bases and J 0 bases; bases outside gene matches: 8. CDR1 and CDR2 from the germline V gene are MNHEY and SMNVEV (reference sequence). Scientists ran DNA taken from cultured CD4+ T cells through the Oncomine TCR Beta short-read assay for sequencing. Via MiXCR, TCRdb re-called the PCR reads, giving one row per CDR3 protein. The table records some 16,000 distinct CDR3 sequences, about 40% of them present only once. The sample is drawn from a study of vaccination and CD4 T cells after COVID-19. Treatment noted: approximately 10-day PBMC culture with coronavirus spike peptide pools or control peptides (ViraFEST assay). Broader study findings: Post-vaccination, and not before, a median roughly 89% of reactive clones appeared in convalescent patients.

The sample here was CD4+ T cells from blood, cultured in vitro, taken after SARS-CoV-2 vaccination. This rearrangement joins TRBV27 to TRBJ2-5, with TRBD2 matching over 8 bases. This TCR came from a human donor who had recovered from COVID-19. CDR3 sequence reads: CASSLTGGGNQETQYF. The CDR3 DNA is TGTGCCAGCAGTCTGACTGGCGGGGGGAACCAAGAGACCCAGTACTTC.